Shown below are 12 T cell receptor beta chains from a single sample sequenced in a study of cytomegalovirus exposure and HLA in healthy donors. Amplification used 60 Vbeta primers and 13 Jbeta primers. Only in-frame clones appear in the TCRdb table, and some are missing; sequencing was by immunoSEQ multiplex PCR. The top ten hold around 2.5% of the sample, which has under 150,000 clones, around 84% seen once. Sequencing input: PBMCs. These receptors came from a man in his fifties in good health and CMV-seronegative.

The rearrangement links TRBV29-1 to TRBJ1-1; TRBD1 might be the D (5 bases). The CDR3 has 14 amino acids. The V gene lost 5 bases and the J gene lost 0 bases, with 13 bases spanning the gap. Germline values: CDR1 SQVTM, CDR2 ANQGSEA. CDR3 sequence: CSVFPQGMNTEAFF. Here the CDR3 DNA reads TGCAGCGTTTTCCCCCAGGGTATGAACACTGAAGCTTTCTTT.

V usage is TRBV27 and J usage is TRBJ2-1; D ambiguous. The germline V and J ends were trimmed by 1 base and 4 bases, with 14 bases remaining between them. Looked up from germline, CDR1 is MNHEY and CDR2 is SMNVEV (reference sequence). This CDR3 is built from 16 residues. The CDR3 loop is CASSLLRLEAYNEQFF. For the CDR3, the DNA is TGTGCCAGCAGTTTATTGAGGCTAGAGGCGTACAATGAGCAGTTCTTC.

V usage is TRBV30 and J usage is TRBJ2-7; D may be TRBD1 (5 bases). V was trimmed by 5 bases and J by 5 bases, leaving 10 bases between them. This CDR3 has 11 residues. Germline assignment: CDR1 GTSNPN and CDR2 SVGIG (reference sequence). The CDR3 spells CAWGHVDEQYF. CDR3 in DNA: TGTGCCTGGGGACATGTCGACGAGCAGTACTTC.

The chain combines TRBV28 with TRBJ2-3, with a possible D match to TRBD1 (6 bases). CDR1 is MDHEN and CDR2 is SYDVKM in the germline V gene. Trimming took 4 bases from V and 6 from J, leaving 14 bases between them. This CDR3 is 14 amino acids long. The CDR3 DNA follows: TGTGCCAGCAGTTCCCGACAGGTTCAGGATACGCAGTATTTT. It translates to CASSSRQVQDTQYF. Full variable domain (missing parts from reference TRBV28 and TRBJ2-3): DVKVTQSSRYLVKRTGEKVFLECVQDMDHENMFWYRQDPGLGLRLIYFSYDVKMKEKGDIPEGYSVSREKKERFSLILESASTNQTSMYLCASSSRQVQDTQYFGPGTRLTVL.

The chain is built from TRBV13 and TRBJ1-6, with TRBD1 as a possible D gene (6 bases). Germline V gene sequence: CDR1 PRHDT, CDR2 FYEKMQ (reference sequence). The CDR3 sequence is 16 residues long. The V gene lost 4 bases and the J gene lost 10 bases, with 20 bases spanning the gap. CDR3 DNA: TGTGCCAGCAGCTGGGCGGGAGGGGGTTTAGGATCACCCCTCCACTTT. It specifies CASSWAGGGLGSPLHF.

The chain carries TRBV2 and TRBJ2-3; D is possibly TRBD1 (6 bases). Per germline, CDR1 SNHLY and CDR2 FYNNEI. V lost 6 bases, J lost 2 bases, and 24 bases lay in between. The CDR3 is 18 residues long. CDR3 region: CASSPLGPQGEITDTQYF. CDR3 in DNA: TGTGCCAGCAGCCCCTTGGGCCCACAGGGTGAGATCACAGATACGCAGTATTTT.

This clone has a single count. The chain links TRBV9 to TRBJ1-2; 12 bases are shared with TRBD1. CDR1 SGDLS and CDR2 YYNGEE come from the germline V gene. The CDR3 is 17 amino acids. Trimming took 0 bases from V and 4 from J; bases not matched to a gene: 7. DNA of the CDR3: TGTGCCAGCAGCGTAGCGGGACAGGGGGCAGGAAGCTATGGCTACACCTTC. Translated: CASSVAGQGAGSYGYTF.

This rearrangement joins TRBV29-1 to TRBJ2-2; 8 bases are shared with TRBD1. The trim removed 8 bases at V and 6 bases at J, leaving 5 bases unmatched. The CDR3 has 12 amino acids. Germline V gene data show CDR1 as SQVTM and CDR2 as ANQGSEA. The CDR3, as DNA: TGCAGCACCAGGACAGGGCCCGGGGAGCTGTTTTTT. This sequence encodes CSTRTGPGELFF.

This clone occurred a few times. The chain uses TRBV16 and TRBJ1-5, with D perhaps matching TRBD1 (5 bases). Looked up from germline, CDR1 is KGHSY and CDR2 is FQNENV. Trimming took 2 bases from V and 7 from J, leaving 12 bases between them. CDR3 length: 14 residues. CDR3 sequence reads: CASSQEAGRQPQHF. CDR3 sequence (DNA): TGTGCCAGCAGCCAAGAGGCAGGGCGACAGCCCCAGCATTTT.

This clone was counted a single time. This sequence joins TRBV11-3 and TRBJ1-2; the D gene is possibly TRBD1 (6 bases). The germline V gene encodes CDR1 SGHNT and CDR2 YENEEA. Between the trimmed V and J ends, which lost 0 bases and 1 base, there was a span of 9 bases. This CDR3 comprises 15 residues. The CDR3, as DNA: TGTGCCAGCAGCTTAGAAGGGGGGGTTAACTATGGCTACACCTTC. Amino acid sequence: CASSLEGGVNYGYTF.

The CDR3 region is CASSLGTGGVSSGNTIYF. CDR3 DNA sequence: TGTGCCAGCAGCTTAGGGACAGGGGGAGTGAGTTCTGGAAACACCATATATTTT. V is TRBV7-8 and J is TRBJ1-3; TRBD1 matches at 10 bases. In germline, CDR1 is SGHVS, CDR2 FQNEAQ. The CDR3 spans 18 residues. V trimming: 1 base; J trimming: 1 base; junction bases outside the gene matches: 7.

This chain links TRBV29-1 with TRBJ2-7, with 7 bases that match TRBD1. Looked up from germline, CDR1 is SQVTM and CDR2 is ANQGSEA. The CDR3 extends over 11 amino acids. V gave up 7 bases and J gave up 2 bases; unmatched junction bases: 2. CDR3 residues: CSGQGPYEQYF. The CDR3 coding sequence is TGCAGCGGACAGGGCCCCTACGAGCAGTACTTC.